This is a list of T cell receptor beta chains from one sample in a study of T cells in Graves' hyperthyroidism and ophthalmopathy. Each CDR3 protein gets one entry after TCRdb re-called the multiplex PCR reads with MiXCR. The data contain under 250,000 distinct CDR3 sequences, approximately 25% of them singletons. The sample taken for sequencing was blood. These receptor sequences come from a woman in her forties with Graves' ophthalmopathy. Each CDR3 is given with its conserved first and last residue. A D gene is named only where the DNA matches it firmly. Clone size is not always given. Where it is, it says once, few, many or a class for expanded clones.

V gene	D gene	clone size	J gene	CDR3 DNA	CDR3 protein
TRBV10-3	TRBD2	many	TRBJ2-7	TGTGCCATCAGGACTAGCGGCAACGAGCAGTACTTC	CAIRTSGNEQYF
TRBV6-1	TRBD1	many	TRBJ1-3	TGTGCCAGCAGCCGCAAAACAGGGGGCGCGGGAAACACCATATATTTT	CASSRKTGGAGNTIYF
TRBV18	TRBD1	few	TRBJ1-2	TGTGCCAGCTCACCAGAAGTCACAGGGGTTCTCGGCTACACCTTC	CASSPEVTGVLGYTF
TRBV24-1	TRBD1	many	TRBJ2-2	TGTGCCACCAGTTACGAGGGGGCGGTCACCGGGGAGCTGTTTTTT	CATSYEGAVTGELFF
TRBV5-1	-	-	TRBJ1-1	TGCGCCAGCAGCCCCAGGGTTCAGAACACTGAAGCTTTCTTT	CASSPRVQNTEAFF
TRBV28	-	many	TRBJ2-7	TGTGCCAGCAGTTTTCTTGAGGGCTACGAGCAGTACTTC	CASSFLEGYEQYF
TRBV18	TRBD2	many	TRBJ2-7	TGTGCCAGCTCACCAGGCGGGCGGGGGATTGGCGAGCAGTACTTC	CASSPGGRGIGEQYF
TRBV24-1	-	-	TRBJ2-7	TGTGCCACCAGTGAAGTGGAACTAGCAGGTAACGAGCAGTCCTTC	CATSEVELAGNEQSF
TRBV6-5	-	many	TRBJ1-1	TGTGCCAGCAGTTACGGGGACATGGGAGCTTTCTTT	CASSYGDMGAFF
TRBV6-1	TRBD1	-	TRBJ1-2	TGTGCCAGCACAAACGGAGGGACAGGGGTTAGCGGCTACACCTTC	CASTNGGTGVSGYTF
TRBV4-2	-	many	TRBJ2-4	TGTGCCAGCAGCCAAGATGGGGCGGAAGCGCTTGGGGCCAAAAACATTCAGTACTTC	CASSQDGAEALGAKNIQYF
TRBV7-3	-	many	TRBJ2-2	TGTGCCAGCAGCCCCTCGGCGGGCACCGGGGAGCTGTTTTTT	CASSPSAGTGELFF
TRBV25-1	-	many	TRBJ2-7	TGTGCCAGCAGTGTGGGTAGGGCGGAGCAGTACTTC	CASSVGRAEQYF
TRBV9	-	few	TRBJ2-7	TGTGCCAGCAGCAACGACGGATCCGGAGGCTACGAGCAGTACTTC	CASSNDGSGGYEQYF
TRBV7-2	-	many	TRBJ2-5	TGTGCCAGCAGCTTAGGGAGTGGGAGAGGTGAGACCCAGTACTTC	CASSLGSGRGETQYF
TRBV9	-	many	TRBJ1-1	TGTGCCAGCAGCCCACGAGGGGGGTCCCCCACTGAAGCTTTCTTT	CASSPRGGSPTEAFF
TRBV28	-	few	TRBJ1-1	TGTGCCAGCAGTCCCTACCTGGGGCGGACGACTGAAGCTTTCTTT	CASSPYLGRTTEAFF
TRBV5-5	-	many	TRBJ1-1	TGTGCCAGCAGCTTCACCGGGACTGCGAACACTGAAGCTTTCTTT	CASSFTGTANTEAFF
TRBV30	-	many	TRBJ2-5	TGTGCCTGGAGTCTGGGGATAGAGACCCAGTACTTC	CAWSLGIETQYF
TRBV2	-	many	TRBJ1-5	TGTGCCAGCAGTGAGTCCCATCAGCCCCAGCATTTT	CASSESHQPQHF
TRBV4-1	TRBD1	many	TRBJ2-5	TGCGCCAGCAGCCAAGGGGGGACAGGGAGCGTAGGTCGAGAGACCCAGTACTTC	CASSQGGTGSVGRETQYF
TRBV12-3/TRBV12-4	TRBD1	many	TRBJ1-2	TGTGCCAGCAGTTTAGCGACAGGGTCGGGATATGGCTACACCTTC	CASSLATGSGYGYTF
TRBV29-1	-	many	TRBJ2-7	TGCAGCGTCGTCCCCACAGGGAGCTACGAGCAGTACTTC	CSVVPTGSYEQYF
TRBV20-1	-	-	TRBJ1-1	TGCAGTGCTAGTCGATCTGGACTCATGAACACTGAAGCTTTCTTT	CSASRSGLMNTEAFF
TRBV6-1	-	-	TRBJ1-1	TGTGCCACCGGACGATTGAACACTGAAGCTTTCTTT	CATGRLNTEAFF
TRBV20-1	TRBD2	many	TRBJ2-2	TGCAGTGCTGTAGCGGGATTGGGCACCGGGGAGCTGTTTTTT	CSAVAGLGTGELFF
TRBV6-1	-	many	TRBJ1-2	TGTGCCAGCAGTGAAGCAAACCCGGCAGGGATCATCTATGGCTACACCTTC	CASSEANPAGIIYGYTF
TRBV5-1	TRBD1	few	TRBJ1-2	TGCGCCAGCAGCTCGACGGACAGGGTGTCGGGCTACACCTTC	CASSSTDRVSGYTF
TRBV3-1	-	many	TRBJ2-5	TGTGCCAGCAGCCAAGTGGAGACCCAGTACTTC	CASSQVETQYF
TRBV6-1	TRBD1	many	TRBJ2-5	TGTGCCAGCAGTAGGGACAGGGGGCAAGAGGCCCAGTACTTC	CASSRDRGQEAQYF
TRBV28	-	many	TRBJ2-2	TGTGCCAGCAGTAAGCTAGCGTACACCGGGGAGCTGTTTTTT	CASSKLAYTGELFF
TRBV7-3	-	-	TRBJ2-7	TGTGCCAGCAGCCCCGGTAGCGGCTCCTACGAGCAGTGCTTC	CASSPGSGSYEQCF
TRBV19	-	few	TRBJ2-5	TGTGCCAGTAGTATTGGGGGCATTCAAGAGACCCAGTACTTC	CASSIGGIQETQYF
TRBV12-3/TRBV12-4	TRBD2	-	TRBJ2-2	TGTGCCAGCAGTTTACTAGCGGGAGCCGGGGAGCTGTTTTTT	CASSLLAGAGELFF
TRBV20-1	-	many	TRBJ2-7	TGCAGTGCTAGAGGGGGGGTGGGCATTTACGAGCAGTACTTC	CSARGGVGIYEQYF
TRBV28	-	many	TRBJ2-7	TGTGCCAGCAGTTTATGGGGGGCCAACGAGCAGTACTTC	CASSLWGANEQYF
TRBV19	-	many	TRBJ2-5	TGTGCCAGTAGTATCAACAGGGCGAGCCAAGAGACCCAGTACTTC	CASSINRASQETQYF
TRBV28	-	-	TRBJ1-5	TGTGCCAGCAGTTTATCGCAGGCTATTAATCAGCCCCAGCATTTT	CASSLSQAINQPQHF